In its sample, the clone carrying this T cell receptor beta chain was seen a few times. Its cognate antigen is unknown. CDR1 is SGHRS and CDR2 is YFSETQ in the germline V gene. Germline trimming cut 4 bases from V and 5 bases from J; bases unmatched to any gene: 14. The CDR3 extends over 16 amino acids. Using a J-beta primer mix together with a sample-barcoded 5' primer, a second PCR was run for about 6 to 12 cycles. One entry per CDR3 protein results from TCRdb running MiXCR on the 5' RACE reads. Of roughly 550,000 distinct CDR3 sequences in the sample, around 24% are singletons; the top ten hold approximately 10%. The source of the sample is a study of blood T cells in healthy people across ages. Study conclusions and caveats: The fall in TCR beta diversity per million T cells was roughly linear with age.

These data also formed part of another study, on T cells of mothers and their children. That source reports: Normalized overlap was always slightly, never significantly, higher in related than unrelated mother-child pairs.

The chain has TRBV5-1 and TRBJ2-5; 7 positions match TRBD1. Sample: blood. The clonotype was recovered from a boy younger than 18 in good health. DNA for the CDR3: TGCGCCAGCAGCCCAGCCCTCACAGGGGTAGGCGAGACCCAGTACTTC. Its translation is CASSPALTGVGETQYF.